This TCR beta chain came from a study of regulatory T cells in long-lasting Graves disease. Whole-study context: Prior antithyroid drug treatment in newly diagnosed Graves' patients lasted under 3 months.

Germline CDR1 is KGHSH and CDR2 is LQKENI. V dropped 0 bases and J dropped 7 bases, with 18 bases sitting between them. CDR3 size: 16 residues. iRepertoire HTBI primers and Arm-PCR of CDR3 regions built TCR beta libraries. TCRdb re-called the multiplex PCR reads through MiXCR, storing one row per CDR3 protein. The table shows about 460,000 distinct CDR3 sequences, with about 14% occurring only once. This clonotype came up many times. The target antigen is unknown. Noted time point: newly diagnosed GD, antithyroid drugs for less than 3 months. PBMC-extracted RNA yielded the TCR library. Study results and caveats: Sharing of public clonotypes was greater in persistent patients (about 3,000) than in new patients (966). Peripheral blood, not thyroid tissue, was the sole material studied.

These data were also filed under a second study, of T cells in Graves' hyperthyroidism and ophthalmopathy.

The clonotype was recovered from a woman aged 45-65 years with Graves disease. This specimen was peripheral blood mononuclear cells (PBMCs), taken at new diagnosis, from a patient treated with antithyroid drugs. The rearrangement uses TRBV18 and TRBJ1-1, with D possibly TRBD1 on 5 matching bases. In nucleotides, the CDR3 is TGTGCCAGCTCACCACCGAGTCAGCAGGGTCGGGGTGAAGCTTTCTTT. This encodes CASSPPSQQGRGEAFF.